Listed below are T cell receptor beta chains from one sample, sequenced in a study of blood T cells in healthy people across ages. Each CDR3 protein is one row after TCRdb ran MiXCR on the 5' RACE reads. Among 650,000 to 1,000,000 distinct CDR3 sequences listed, around 36% were seen once. Sequences were obtained from blood. All receptors come from a man younger than 30 in good health. Both conserved end residues are part of each CDR3. D genes are given only for firm matches. The listing skips clone size in some rows; elsewhere it reads once, few, many or a size class.

d_call,clone_size,v_call,cdr3_length,j_call,cdr3_aa,cdr3_nt
TRBD2,NA,TRBV6-2/TRBV6-3,17,TRBJ2-1,CASSYAIAGARFNEQFF,TGTGCCAGCAGTTATGCAATAGCGGGGGCCCGTTTCAATGAGCAGTTCTTC
NA,few,TRBV12-3/TRBV12-4,15,TRBJ2-3,CASSLVGELVDTQYF,TGTGCCAGCAGTTTGGTGGGCGAGTTGGTGGATACGCAGTATTTT
NA,NA,TRBV4-1,15,TRBJ1-1,CASSQEGGALAEVFF,TGCGCCAGCAGCCAAGAGGGGGGGGCTCTGGCTGAAGTTTTCTTT
NA,NA,TRBV7-3,14,TRBJ2-5,CASSLGPGNNEQYF,TGTGCCAGCAGCTTGGGGCCCGGTAACAATGAGCAGTACTTC
TRBD1,NA,TRBV5-1,18,TRBJ2-6,CASSFNLYRGTGANVLTF,TGCGCCAGCAGCTTTAACCTTTACAGGGGGACTGGGGCCAACGTCCTGACTTTC
TRBD2,many,TRBV4-2,16,TRBJ2-3,CASSQSGLEGTDTQYF,TGTGCCAGCAGCCAATCGGGACTAGAAGGGACAGATACGCAGTATTTT
TRBD2,NA,TRBV4-3,17,TRBJ2-1,CASTVNGAGGADNEQFF,TGCGCCAGCACTGTAAATGGGGCGGGGGGAGCTGACAATGAGCAGTTCTTC
NA,NA,TRBV5-1,14,TRBJ2-2,CASSLSRASGELFF,TGCGCCAGCAGCTTAAGTCGGGCCTCCGGGGAGCTGTTTTTT
TRBD1,NA,TRBV9,16,TRBJ2-3,CASSAPGTASQGTQYF,TGTGCCAGCAGCGCCCCCGGGACAGCCTCGCAGGGTACGCAGTATTTT
TRBD2,few,TRBV13,15,TRBJ2-4,CASSLTSGGAREQYF,TGTGCCAGCAGCTTGACGAGCGGGGGGGCGAGAGAGCAGTACTTC
NA,NA,TRBV9,10,TRBJ2-5,CAGSGNEQYF,TGTGCCGGCAGCGGCAATGAGCAGTACTTC
TRBD2,few,TRBV10-3,14,TRBJ2-1,CAAALAGDPNEQFF,TGTGCCGCCGCCCTAGCGGGGGACCCTAATGAGCAGTTCTTC
NA,NA,TRBV6-1,14,TRBJ2-7,CASSDWQGGNEQYF,TGTGCCAGCAGTGATTGGCAGGGAGGCAATGAGCAGTACTTC
NA,NA,TRBV14,16,TRBJ2-5,CASSLKRKAGQETQYF,TGTGCCAGCAGCCTAAAGCGAAAGGCGGGTCAAGAGACCCAGTACTTC
NA,NA,TRBV4-3,14,TRBJ2-1,CASSQGLWGNEQFF,TGCGCCAGCAGCCAAGGATTATGGGGAAATGAGCAGTTCTTC
NA,NA,TRBV4-2,13,TRBJ2-5,CASSPGTPSPQYF,TGTGCCAGCAGCCCCGGGACTCCCTCACCCCAGTACTTC
NA,NA,TRBV20-1,11,TRBJ2-1,CSASSGTEQFF,TGCAGTGCTAGTTCGGGTACTGAGCAGTTCTTC
NA,few,TRBV5-5,17,TRBJ2-1,CASSSQSQGLTYNEQFF,TGTGCCAGCAGCTCCCAATCCCAGGGGCTTACCTACAATGAGCAGTTCTTC
TRBD2,few,TRBV5-1,20,TRBJ2-7,CASSLKPPGTSGGFDNEQYF,TGCGCCAGCAGCTTGAAGCCACCTGGGACTAGCGGGGGATTCGACAATGAGCAGTACTTC
NA,NA,TRBV27,14,TRBJ2-3,CASSFDFSTDTQYF,TGTGCCAGCAGTTTCGACTTCTCCACAGATACGCAGTATTTT
NA,NA,TRBV12-3/TRBV12-4,14,TRBJ2-5,CASSLKRKGETQYF,TGTGCCAGCAGTTTAAAAAGGAAGGGGGAGACCCAGTACTTC
NA,NA,TRBV4-3,16,TRBJ2-2,CASSQDMAGSTGELFF,TGCGCCAGCAGCCAAGATATGGCAGGGTCCACCGGGGAGCTGTTTTTT
NA,few,TRBV6-5,11,TRBJ1-1,CASSSGETAFF,TGTGCCAGCAGTTCGGGGGAGACAGCTTTCTTT
TRBD1,few,TRBV7-2,15,TRBJ2-1,CASSRTGTRYNEQFF,TGTGCCAGCAGCCGGACAGGGACGAGATACAATGAGCAGTTCTTC
TRBD2,NA,TRBV6-5,17,TRBJ2-1,CASRSTSGGTPLYEQFF,TGTGCCAGCAGATCTACTAGCGGGGGCACTCCCCTTTACGAGCAGTTCTTC
NA,NA,TRBV12-3/TRBV12-4,15,TRBJ2-1,CASRLTPSSYNEQFF,TGTGCCAGCAGACTTACTCCGAGCTCCTACAATGAGCAGTTCTTC
NA,NA,TRBV20-1,13,TRBJ2-3,CSASGFSTDTQYF,TGCAGTGCTTCAGGGTTTAGCACAGATACGCAGTATTTT
NA,NA,TRBV12-3/TRBV12-4,19,TRBJ2-3,CASAPLPGRESLSTDTQYF,TGTGCCAGCGCACCGCTTCCGGGACGGGAGTCCTTGAGCACAGATACGCAGTATTTT
NA,NA,TRBV9,14,TRBJ2-3,CASSPPDTTDTQYF,TGTGCCAGCAGCCCGCCGGACACCACAGATACGCAGTATTTT
NA,NA,TRBV12-3/TRBV12-4,15,TRBJ1-1,CASKGGGTGNTEAFF,TGTGCCAGCAAAGGCGGCGGAACGGGGAACACTGAAGCTTTCTTT
NA,few,TRBV2,14,TRBJ2-3,CASSVGSPTDTQYF,TGTGCCAGCAGTGTCGGGTCCCCCACAGATACGCAGTATTTT
NA,NA,TRBV12-3/TRBV12-4,13,TRBJ2-7,CASSVSGGREQYF,TGTGCCAGCAGTGTGTCTGGAGGGCGCGAGCAGTACTTC
NA,few,TRBV6-2/TRBV6-3,15,TRBJ2-3,CASSYPFFSTDTQYF,TGTGCCAGCAGTTACCCCTTTTTCAGCACAGATACGCAGTATTTT
NA,NA,TRBV3-1,14,TRBJ1-1,CASSLIMTGKEAFF,TGTGCCAGCAGCCTAATAATGACGGGCAAAGAAGCTTTCTTT
TRBD1,once,TRBV20-1,13,TRBJ1-5,CSANAGGWQPQHF,TGCAGTGCTAACGCAGGGGGCTGGCAGCCCCAGCATTTT
NA,NA,TRBV7-3,15,TRBJ2-2,CASSLNGGYTGELFF,TGTGCCAGCAGCTTAAATGGGGGCTACACCGGGGAGCTGTTTTTT
NA,NA,TRBV14,16,TRBJ2-3,CASSLLMGGGTDTQYF,TGTGCCAGCAGCCTCCTGATGGGGGGAGGTACAGATACGCAGTATTTT
NA,few,TRBV4-1,14,TRBJ1-2,CASSQEPGNYGYTF,TGCGCCAGCAGCCAAGAACCGGGAAACTATGGCTACACCTTC
TRBD1,NA,TRBV20-1,16,TRBJ1-3,CSATRTGGASGNTIYF,TGCAGTGCTACCCGGACAGGGGGAGCCTCTGGAAACACCATATATTTT